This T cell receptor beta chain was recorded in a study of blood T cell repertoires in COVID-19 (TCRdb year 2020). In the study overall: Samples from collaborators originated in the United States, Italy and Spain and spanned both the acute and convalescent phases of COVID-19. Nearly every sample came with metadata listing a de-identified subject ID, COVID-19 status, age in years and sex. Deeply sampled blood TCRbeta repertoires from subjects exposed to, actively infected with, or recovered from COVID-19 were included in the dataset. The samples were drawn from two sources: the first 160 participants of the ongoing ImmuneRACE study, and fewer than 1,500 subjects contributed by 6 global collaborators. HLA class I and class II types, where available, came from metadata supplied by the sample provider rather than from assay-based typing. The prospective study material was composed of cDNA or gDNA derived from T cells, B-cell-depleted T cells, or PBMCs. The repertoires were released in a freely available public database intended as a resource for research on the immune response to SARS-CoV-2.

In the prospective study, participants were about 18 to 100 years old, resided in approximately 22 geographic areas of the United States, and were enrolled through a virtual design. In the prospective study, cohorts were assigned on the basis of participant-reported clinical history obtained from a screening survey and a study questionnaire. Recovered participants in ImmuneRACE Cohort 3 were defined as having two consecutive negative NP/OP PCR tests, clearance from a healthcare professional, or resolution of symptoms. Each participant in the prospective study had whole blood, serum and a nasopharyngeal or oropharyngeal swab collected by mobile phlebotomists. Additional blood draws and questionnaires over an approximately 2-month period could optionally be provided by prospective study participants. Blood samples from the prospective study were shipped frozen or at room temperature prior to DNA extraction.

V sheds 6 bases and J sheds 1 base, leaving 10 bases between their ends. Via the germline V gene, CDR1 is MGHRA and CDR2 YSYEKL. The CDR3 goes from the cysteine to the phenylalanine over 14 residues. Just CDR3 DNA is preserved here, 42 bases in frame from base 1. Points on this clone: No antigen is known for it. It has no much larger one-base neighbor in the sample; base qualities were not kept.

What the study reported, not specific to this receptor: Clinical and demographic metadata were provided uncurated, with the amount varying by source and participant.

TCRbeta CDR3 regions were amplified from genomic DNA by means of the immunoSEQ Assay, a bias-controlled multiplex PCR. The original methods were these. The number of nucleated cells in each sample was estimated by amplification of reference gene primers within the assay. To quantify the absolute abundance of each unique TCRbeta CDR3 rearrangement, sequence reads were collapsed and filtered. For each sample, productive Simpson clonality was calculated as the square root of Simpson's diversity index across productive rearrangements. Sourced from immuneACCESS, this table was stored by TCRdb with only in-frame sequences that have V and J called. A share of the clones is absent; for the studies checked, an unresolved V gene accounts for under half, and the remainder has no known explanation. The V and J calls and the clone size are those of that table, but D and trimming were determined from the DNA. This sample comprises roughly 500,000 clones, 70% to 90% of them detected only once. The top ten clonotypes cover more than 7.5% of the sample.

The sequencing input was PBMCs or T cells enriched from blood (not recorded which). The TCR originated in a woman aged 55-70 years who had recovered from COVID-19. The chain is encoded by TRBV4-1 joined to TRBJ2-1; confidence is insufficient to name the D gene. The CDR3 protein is CASRPTGSYNEQFF. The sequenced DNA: TGCGCCAGCAGGCCTACGGGTTCCTACAATGAGCAGTTCTTC.